The sequence of this T cell receptor beta chain was determined in a study of T cells in Graves' hyperthyroidism and ophthalmopathy. This CDR3 contains 15 residues. CDR1 LNHDA and CDR2 SQIVND come from the germline V gene (reference sequence). Unmatched junction bases numbered 3, after V lost 2 bases and J lost 5 bases. RNA transcripts served as the template for amplifying TCR beta CDR3 regions. HTBI primers drove first-round RT-PCR of the TCR CDR3. One entry per CDR3 protein, called by TCRdb with MiXCR from the multiplex PCR reads. There are roughly 520,000 distinct CDR3 sequences in the sample; approximately 25% occur only once, and 10% to 12% lies in the top ten. A note on this clonotype: Its target is unknown.

Whole-study findings and limits: Stable hyperthyroidism and ophthalmopathy were separated using 13 V-J signatures.

The source material was blood. The TCR originated in a woman younger than 45 with Graves' ophthalmopathy. V gene TRBV19 combines with J gene TRBJ2-2; 9 bases are shared with TRBD2. The CDR3 nucleotides read TGTGCCAGTAGTATAACTAGCGGGTCTACCGGGGAGCTGTTTTTT. It is translated as CASSITSGSTGELFF.